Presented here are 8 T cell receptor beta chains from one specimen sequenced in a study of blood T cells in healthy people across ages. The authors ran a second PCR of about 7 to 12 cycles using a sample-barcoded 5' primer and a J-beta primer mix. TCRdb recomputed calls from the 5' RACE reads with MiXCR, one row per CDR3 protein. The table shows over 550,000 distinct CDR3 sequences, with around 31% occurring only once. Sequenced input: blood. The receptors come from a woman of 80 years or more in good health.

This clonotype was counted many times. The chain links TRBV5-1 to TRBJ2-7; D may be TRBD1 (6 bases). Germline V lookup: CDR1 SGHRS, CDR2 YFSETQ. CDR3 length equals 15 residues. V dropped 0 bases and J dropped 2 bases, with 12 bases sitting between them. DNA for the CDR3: TGCGCCAGCAGCTTGGCGGTGGGGGCAGCCTACGAGCAGTACTTC. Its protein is CASSLAVGAAYEQYF. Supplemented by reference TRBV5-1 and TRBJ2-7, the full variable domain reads KAGVTQTPRYLIKTRGQQVTLSCSPISGHRSVSWYQQTPGQGLQFLFEYFSETQRNKGNFPGRFSGRQFSNSRSEMNVSTLELGDSALYLCASSLAVGAAYEQYFGPGTRLTVT.

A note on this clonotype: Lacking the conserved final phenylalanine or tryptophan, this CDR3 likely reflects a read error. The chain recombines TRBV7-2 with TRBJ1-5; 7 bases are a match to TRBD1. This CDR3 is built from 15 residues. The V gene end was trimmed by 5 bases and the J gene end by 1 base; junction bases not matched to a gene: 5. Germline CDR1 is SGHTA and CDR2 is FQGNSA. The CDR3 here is CASSPQGGSNQPQHV. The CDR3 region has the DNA TGTGCCAGCAGCCCCCAGGGGGGGAGCAATCAGCCCCAGCATGTT.

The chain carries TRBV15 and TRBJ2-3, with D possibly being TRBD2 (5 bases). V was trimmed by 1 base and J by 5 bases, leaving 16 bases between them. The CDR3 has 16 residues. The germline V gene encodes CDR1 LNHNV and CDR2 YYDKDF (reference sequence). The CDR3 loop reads CATSRGGVPGVDTQYF. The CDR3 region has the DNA TGTGCCACCAGCAGAGGGGGAGTTCCAGGAGTAGATACGCAGTATTTT.

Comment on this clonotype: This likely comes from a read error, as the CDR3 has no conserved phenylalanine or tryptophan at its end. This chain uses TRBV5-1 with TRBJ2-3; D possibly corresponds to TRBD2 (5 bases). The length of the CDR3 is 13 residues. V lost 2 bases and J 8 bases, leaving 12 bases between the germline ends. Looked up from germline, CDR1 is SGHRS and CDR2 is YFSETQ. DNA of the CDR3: TGCGCCAGCAGCTTCCGAGAACGGGGTACGCAGTATGGT. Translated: CASSFRERGTQYG.

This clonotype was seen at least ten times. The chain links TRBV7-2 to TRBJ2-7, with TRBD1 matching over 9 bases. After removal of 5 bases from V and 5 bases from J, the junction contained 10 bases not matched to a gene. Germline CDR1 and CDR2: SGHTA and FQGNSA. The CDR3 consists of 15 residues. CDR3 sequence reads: CASSPGTGYRDEQYF. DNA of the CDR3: TGTGCCAGCAGCCCCGGGACAGGGTATAGGGACGAGCAGTACTTC.

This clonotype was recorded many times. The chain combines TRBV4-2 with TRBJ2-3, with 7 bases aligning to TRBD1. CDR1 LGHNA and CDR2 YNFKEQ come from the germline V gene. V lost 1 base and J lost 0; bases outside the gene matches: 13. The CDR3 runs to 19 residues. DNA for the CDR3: TGTGCCAGCAGCCAAGTTAGATCCCCGCACAGGGGAAGCACAGATACGCAGTATTTT. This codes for CASSQVRSPHRGSTDTQYF.

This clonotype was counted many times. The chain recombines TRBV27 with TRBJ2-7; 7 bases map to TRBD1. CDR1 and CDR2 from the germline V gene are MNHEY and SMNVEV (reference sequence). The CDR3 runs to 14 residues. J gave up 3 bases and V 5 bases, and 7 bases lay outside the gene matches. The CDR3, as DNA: TGTGCCAGCAGTCCCCGCTGGGACAGCTACGAGCAGTACTTC. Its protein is CASSPRWDSYEQYF.

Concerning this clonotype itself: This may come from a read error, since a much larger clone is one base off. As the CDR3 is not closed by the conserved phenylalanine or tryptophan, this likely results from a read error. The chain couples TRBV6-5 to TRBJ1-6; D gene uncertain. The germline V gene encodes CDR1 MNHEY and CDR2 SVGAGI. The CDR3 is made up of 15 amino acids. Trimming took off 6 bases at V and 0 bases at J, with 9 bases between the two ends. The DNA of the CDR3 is TGTGCCAGCAGACCACGGAGCTCCTATAATTCACCCCTCCACTTG. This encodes CASRPRSSYNSPLHL.